This passage covers 27 T cell receptor beta chains from one sample sequenced in a study of OX40 agonist ivuxolimab in advanced cancers. Data came from immunoSEQ multiplex PCR; TCRdb stores just in-frame clones and leaves some out. The data show about 48,000 clones, about 90% seen once. The sample in question was CD4+ or CD8+ T cells sorted from blood, obtained in a trial of the OX40 agonist ivuxolimab. The receptors here all came from an adult with an advanced solid tumor such as melanoma, head and neck, liver or kidney cancer.

CDR3 nucleotides: TGTGCCACCAGGGATTCAATAGTTCAGCCCCAGCATTTT. This translates into CATRDSIVQPQHF. This chain joins TRBV15 and TRBJ1-5; D uncertain. The germline CDR1 and CDR2 sequences are LNHNV and YYDKDF (reference sequence). The germline V and J ends were trimmed by 6 bases and 6 bases, with 12 bases remaining between them. The CDR3 is 13 amino acids.

The genes are TRBV7-9 and TRBJ2-5, with 7 positions matching TRBD2. The CDR3 has 13 amino acids. The ends lost 5 bases at V and 5 bases at J; junction bases unmatched: 5. Per germline, CDR1 SEHNR and CDR2 FQNEAQ (reference sequence). CDR3 protein: CASSLTSRETQYF. The CDR3 nucleotides are TGTGCCAGCAGCCTGACTAGCCGGGAGACCCAGTACTTC.

The rearrangement links TRBV7-9 to TRBJ1-1; D is unclear. Looked up from germline, CDR1 is SEHNR and CDR2 is FQNEAQ (reference sequence). The CDR3 has 12 residues. Trimming removed 7 bases at V and 1 base at J, with 7 bases between. CDR3 nucleotides: TGTGCCAGCACCCCCGGGAACACTGAAGCTTTCTTT. Its protein product is CASTPGNTEAFF.

The chain uses TRBV5-4 and TRBJ1-1; TRBD1 matches 7 bases. This CDR3 spans 15 amino acids. CDR1 SGHNT and CDR2 YYREEE come from the germline V gene (reference sequence). With 4 bases clipped from V and 4 bases from J, the junction kept 10 bases outside the gene matches. The chain's CDR3 is CASSPNRGGGTEAFF. The CDR3, as DNA: TGTGCCAGCAGCCCAAACAGGGGCGGGGGCACTGAAGCTTTCTTT. Variable domain in full (rest from reference TRBV5-4 and TRBJ1-1): ETGVTQSPTHLIKTRGQQVTLRCSSQSGHNTVSWYQQALGQGPQFIFQYYREEENGRGNFPPRFSGLQFPNYSSELNVNALELDDSALYLCASSPNRGGGTEAFFGQGTRLTVV.

This chain links TRBV6-1 with TRBJ2-1; tentative D call: TRBD2 (5 bases). Trimming stripped 1 base from V and 7 bases from J, with 17 bases between. Germline CDR1 MNHNS, CDR2 SASEGT. The CDR3 is made up of 16 amino acids. This CDR3 reads CASSEGRFVTINEQFF. The CDR3 nucleotides read TGTGCCAGCAGTGAAGGGAGGTTTGTGACCATTAATGAGCAGTTCTTC.

The chain links TRBV28 to TRBJ1-1; 8 bases line up with TRBD1. J was trimmed by 5 bases and V by 7 bases; bases with no gene match: 12. The germline V gene has CDR1 MDHEN and CDR2 SYDVKM. The CDR3 has 15 amino acids. CDR3 bases: TGTGCCAGCACCTCCTTCAGGGGGCGCCGGACTGAAGCTTTCTTT. This translates into CASTSFRGRRTEAFF.

This chain connects TRBV11-2 to TRBJ1-2, with 9 bases matching TRBD1. CDR3 length: 14 residues. Germline CDR1 reads SGHAT; CDR2 reads FQNNGV. Trimming cost V 5 bases and J 6 bases; bases outside gene matches: 7. DNA for the CDR3: TGTGCCAGCAGCGCCAGGACAGGGGTTGATGGCTACACCTTC. Its translation is CASSARTGVDGYTF.

The rearrangement uses TRBV5-1 and TRBJ1-2; no firm D call. The CDR3 extends over 18 amino acids. Trimming removed 1 base at V and 4 bases at J, with 23 bases between. Germline CDR1 and CDR2: SGHRS and YFSETQ. CDR3 nucleotide sequence: TGCGCCAGCAGCTTGATTAACGCCCCGCACGTCGGTGGCTATGGCTACACCTTC. Amino acid sequence: CASSLINAPHVGGYGYTF.

The rearrangement links TRBV28 to TRBJ2-5; tentatively, D is TRBD1 or TRBD2 (5 bases each). Trimming took 2 bases from V and 2 from J, leaving 15 bases between them. The V gene's germline CDR1 is MDHEN and CDR2 SYDVKM. CDR3 length: 16 residues. CDR3 bases: TGTGCCAGCAGTTTAACCCCGGGACGGAATCAAGAGACCCAGTACTTC. It yields the protein CASSLTPGRNQETQYF.

The rearrangement links TRBV5-1 to TRBJ1-3; no clear D gene. This CDR3 spans 15 amino acids. The V end was cut by 5 bases, the J end by 4 bases, with 16 bases between. Looked up from germline, CDR1 is SGHRS and CDR2 is YFSETQ. The chain's CDR3 is CASSTSPGEGNTIYF. For the CDR3, the DNA is TGCGCCAGCAGTACCTCACCCGGGGAAGGAAACACCATATATTTT.

A single count supports this clone. The chain has TRBV9 and TRBJ2-1; TRBD2 matches 9 bases. Looked up from germline, CDR1 is SGDLS and CDR2 is YYNGEE. This CDR3 has 19 residues. With V trimmed by 0 bases and J by 6 bases, 16 bases remained unmatched. CDR3 sequence reads: CASSVEGKGAGGPSNEQFF. CDR3 sequence (DNA): TGTGCCAGCAGCGTAGAGGGAAAAGGAGCGGGGGGACCCTCCAATGAGCAGTTCTTC.

This chain links TRBV27 with TRBJ1-1; TRBD1 might be the D (5 bases). Trimming took 3 bases from V and 4 from J, leaving 9 bases between them. CDR3 length equals 13 residues. Germline CDR1 reads MNHEY; CDR2 reads SMNVEV (reference sequence). CDR3 residues: CASSLGVPTEAFF. CDR3 nucleotide sequence: TGTGCCAGCAGTTTGGGGGTTCCCACTGAAGCTTTCTTT.

V is TRBV28 and J is TRBJ1-2; D unclear. Trimming cost V 5 bases and J 8 bases, with 12 bases left between them. This CDR3 is 12 amino acids long. The germline V gene has CDR1 MDHEN and CDR2 SYDVKM. The CDR3 loop reads CASSLLPGGYTF. The CDR3 DNA reads as TGTGCCAGCAGTCTCCTACCCGGAGGCTACACCTTC.

The chain combines TRBV19 with TRBJ1-6, with a weak D call TRBD1 (6 bases). Trimming removed 3 bases at V and 10 bases at J, with 13 bases between. Germline loops: CDR1 LNHDA, CDR2 SQIVND (reference sequence). There are 14 residues in the CDR3. The CDR3 DNA reads as TGTGCCAGTAGTATCTCTGGGGGCAGCTCACCCCTCCACTTT. It is translated as CASSISGGSSPLHF.

This sequence joins TRBV5-4 and TRBJ2-7; a possible D gene is TRBD2 (6 bases). Germline lookup yields CDR1 SGHNT and CDR2 YYREEE (reference sequence). This CDR3 comprises 12 residues. The V gene lost 4 bases and the J gene lost 7 bases, with 12 bases spanning the gap. The chain's CDR3 is CASSPEAGEQYV. CDR3 bases: TGTGCCAGCAGCCCGGAGGCGGGGGAGCAGTACGTC.

V usage is TRBV6-1 and J usage is TRBJ2-5, with D perhaps TRBD2 (5 bases). CDR3 length: 15 amino acids. The V end was cut by 4 bases, the J end by 4 bases, with 16 bases between. Germline CDR1 reads MNHNS; CDR2 reads SASEGT. This CDR3 is CASSGLAGRIETQYF. DNA of the CDR3: TGTGCCAGCAGTGGCCTTGCGGGTCGAATAGAGACCCAGTACTTC.

This clone has only a few counts. The V call is TRBV7-9, the J call TRBJ1-2; TRBD1 matches 7 bases. This CDR3 contains 16 residues. V lost 1 base, J lost 0 bases, and 5 bases stayed unmatched. Looked up from germline, CDR1 is SEHNR and CDR2 is FQNEAQ (reference sequence). This CDR3 reads CASSLGLGQTNYGYTF. The CDR3 nucleotides are TGTGCCAGCAGCTTAGGCTTGGGACAGACTAACTATGGCTACACCTTC.

The rearrangement joins TRBV14 to TRBJ1-2, with unresolved D. V lost 4 bases and J lost 5, with 11 bases in between. Germline lookup yields CDR1 SGHDN and CDR2 FVKESK. CDR3 length equals 13 residues. The CDR3 DNA follows: TGTGCCAGCAGCCGAAGTGCGGTATATGGCTACACCTTC. This translates into CASSRSAVYGYTF.

The J gene is TRBJ2-1, the V gene TRBV10-2, with 9 nucleotides matching TRBD2. The CDR3 loop spans 15 amino acids. Trimming removed 0 bases from V and 9 bases from J; junction bases left unmatched: 6. The V gene's germline CDR1 is WSHSY and CDR2 SAAADI. The CDR3 spells CASSESAGGPSEQFF. DNA of the CDR3: TGCGCCAGCAGTGAGTCTGCGGGGGGGCCTAGTGAGCAGTTCTTC.

The gene calls are TRBV27 and TRBJ1-4; 7 bases are a match to TRBD1. The CDR3 runs 14 residues. V gave up 2 bases and J gave up 8 bases; unmatched junction bases: 5. The germline V gene has CDR1 MNHEY and CDR2 SMNVEV (reference sequence). The CDR3 nucleotides are TGTGCCAGCAGTTTAGGGACAGATCTGGAAAAACTGTTTTTT. It specifies CASSLGTDLEKLFF.

The chain recombines TRBV1 with TRBJ2-5; the table's D gene call, TRBD2, was not cross checked with the DNA. TRBV1 is a pseudogene. The length of the CDR3 is 14 residues. CDR3 nucleotides: TGCACCAGCAGCCGCGGGACTATCCAAGAGACCCAGTACTTC. Translating it yields CTSSRGTIQETQYF.

The chain couples TRBV6-1 to TRBJ1-3; D is uncertain. V shed 3 bases and J shed 0 bases, with 12 bases lying between them. CDR1 is MNHNS, CDR2 SASEGT, per germline. The CDR3 sequence is 16 residues long. The chain's CDR3 is CASSDGLIRSGNTIYF. The DNA for the CDR3 is TGTGCCAGCAGTGATGGTCTGATCCGCTCTGGAAACACCATATATTTT.

This chain joins TRBV5-1 and TRBJ1-1; 7 bases are shared with TRBD1. In germline, CDR1 is SGHRS, CDR2 YFSETQ. J lost 4 bases, V lost 2 bases, and 8 bases had no gene match. CDR3 length: 15 amino acids. The chain's CDR3 is CASSFRQGAVTEAFF. CDR3 nucleotides: TGCGCCAGCAGCTTTCGACAGGGAGCCGTCACTGAAGCTTTCTTT. The full variable domain, rest sourced from reference TRBV5-1 and TRBJ1-1, is KAGVTQTPRYLIKTRGQQVTLSCSPISGHRSVSWYQQTPGQGLQFLFEYFSETQRNKGNFPGRFSGRQFSNSRSEMNVSTLELGDSALYLCASSFRQGAVTEAFFGQGTRLTVV.

The chain couples TRBV5-8 to TRBJ2-7, with a weak D call TRBD1 (7 bases). The CDR3 totals 14 residues. Germline values: CDR1 SGHTS, CDR2 YDEGEE. V was trimmed by 1 base and J by 2 bases, leaving 10 bases between them. Here the CDR3 reads CASSLQGGAYEQYF. The CDR3 DNA reads TGTGCCAGCAGCTTGCAGGGGGGAGCCTACGAGCAGTACTTC.

This chain links TRBV19 with TRBJ2-2; TRBD1 is a possible D gene (6 bases). The germline gives CDR1 LNHDA, CDR2 SQIVND (reference sequence). The CDR3 runs 15 residues. V lost 4 bases and J lost 2, with 11 bases in between. The chain's CDR3 is CASSNGQLNTGELFF. In DNA, the CDR3 is TGTGCCAGTAGTAATGGACAGCTAAACACCGGGGAGCTGTTTTTT.

Here the CDR3 DNA reads TGTGCCACCAGCAGACTACCGGGACTCGCTCCAGAGACCCAGTACTTC. The encoded protein is CATSRLPGLAPETQYF. The rearrangement joins TRBV15 to TRBJ2-5; TRBD2 is a possible D gene (6 bases). Deletions cut 2 bases from V and 4 bases from J, with 17 bases between. The germline CDR1 and CDR2 sequences are LNHNV and YYDKDF (reference sequence). The length of the CDR3 is 16 residues.

The chain combines TRBV28 with TRBJ2-1; D might be TRBD2 (5 bases). The germline CDR1 and CDR2 sequences are MDHEN and SYDVKM. Trimming pared 5 bases from V and 9 bases from J, leaving 14 bases between. The CDR3 is 13 amino acids. CDR3 protein: CASSAARAGEQFF. CDR3 nucleotides: TGTGCCAGCAGTGCCGCCCGGGCGGGTGAGCAGTTCTTC.